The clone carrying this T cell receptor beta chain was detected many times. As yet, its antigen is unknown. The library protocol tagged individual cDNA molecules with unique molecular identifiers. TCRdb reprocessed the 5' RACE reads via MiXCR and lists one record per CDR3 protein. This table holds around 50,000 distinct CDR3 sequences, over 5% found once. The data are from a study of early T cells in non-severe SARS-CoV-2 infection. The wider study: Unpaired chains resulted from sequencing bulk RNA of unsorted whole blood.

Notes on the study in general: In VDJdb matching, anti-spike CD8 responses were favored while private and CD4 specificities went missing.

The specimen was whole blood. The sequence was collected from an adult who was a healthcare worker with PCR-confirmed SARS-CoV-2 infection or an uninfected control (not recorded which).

The CDR3 coding sequence is TGCAGTGCTAGGGGAGACGGCCACCTGGACACCTTC. Translated: CSARGDGHLDTF. The chain joins TRBV20-1 to TRBJ1-2; D gene unclear. The CDR3 sequence is 12 residues long. Germline V gene sequence: CDR1 DFQATT, CDR2 SNEGSKA (reference sequence). V was shortened by 3 bases and J by 12 bases, with 17 bases between the two germline ends.